Listed below are T cell receptor beta chains from one sample, sequenced in a study of technical replicates of blood from a few donors. Produced via immunoSEQ multiplex PCR; TCRdb's table is partial and in-frame only. The sample has about 90,000 clones; approximately 94% are singletons. Material for sequencing was T cells isolated from PBMCs. The origin of the receptors is a human donor in good health. CDR3s include the opening cysteine and the closing phenylalanine or tryptophan. A D gene is named only where the DNA matches it firmly. The listing skips clone size in some rows; elsewhere it reads once, few, many or a size class.

V gene: TRBV11-3; D gene: NA; clone size: NA; J gene: TRBJ1-2; CDR3 DNA: TGTGCCAGCGGAAAAGGGGGATTCAATGGCTACACCTTC; CDR3 protein: CASGKGGFNGYTF
V gene: TRBV5-4; D gene: TRBD2; clone size: NA; J gene: TRBJ2-7; CDR3 DNA: TGTGCCAGCAGAGCCGGGGGGGGAAGCGACGAGCAGTACTTC; CDR3 protein: CASRAGGGSDEQYF
V gene: TRBV19; D gene: TRBD2; clone size: NA; J gene: TRBJ2-3; CDR3 DNA: TGTGCCAGTAGTACCCGATCCCCAGATAGCGGGAGGGCTGGAGATACGCAGTATTTT; CDR3 protein: CASSTRSPDSGRAGDTQYF
V gene: TRBV14; D gene: TRBD2; clone size: NA; J gene: TRBJ2-7; CDR3 DNA: TGTGCCAGCAGCCCTGGTAGCGGGAGGGGAAGCTCCTACGAGCAGTACTTC; CDR3 protein: CASSPGSGRGSSYEQYF
V gene: TRBV5-6; D gene: TRBD1; clone size: NA; J gene: TRBJ2-3; CDR3 DNA: TGTGCCAGCAGCTTGGGGGACAGAGTTACAGATACGCAGTATTTT; CDR3 protein: CASSLGDRVTDTQYF
V gene: TRBV6-6; D gene: TRBD1; clone size: NA; J gene: TRBJ1-4; CDR3 DNA: TGTGCCAGCAGACGCGAGGGCACAGGGGACGAAAAACTGTTTTTT; CDR3 protein: CASRREGTGDEKLFF
V gene: TRBV4-2; D gene: TRBD2; clone size: NA; J gene: TRBJ2-7; CDR3 DNA: TGTGCCAGCAGCCAAGAGGGACTAGTCCATCAGCAGTACTTC; CDR3 protein: CASSQEGLVHQQYF
V gene: TRBV11-2; D gene: NA; clone size: NA; J gene: TRBJ2-1; CDR3 DNA: TGTGCCAGCAGCGCATGGCAGGATCTCGGTGAGCAGTTCTTC; CDR3 protein: CASSAWQDLGEQFF
V gene: TRBV5-1; D gene: NA; clone size: NA; J gene: TRBJ2-7; CDR3 DNA: TGCGCCAGCAGCTTGTCCTGGCCGGGGGGCGGGTACGAGCAGTACTTC; CDR3 protein: CASSLSWPGGGYEQYF
V gene: TRBV9; D gene: TRBD2; clone size: NA; J gene: TRBJ2-2; CDR3 DNA: TGTGCCAGCAGCCCTAGCGGCACCGGGGAGCTGTTTTTT; CDR3 protein: CASSPSGTGELFF
V gene: TRBV29-1; D gene: TRBD1; clone size: NA; J gene: TRBJ1-4; CDR3 DNA: TGCAGCGCCCTACTGGAGACAGGGGATTATGAAAAACTGTTTTTT; CDR3 protein: CSALLETGDYEKLFF
V gene: TRBV4-1; D gene: NA; clone size: NA; J gene: TRBJ1-5; CDR3 DNA: TGCGCCAGCAGCCAAGCACAGGGTGCGGAACAGCCCCAGCATTTT; CDR3 protein: CASSQAQGAEQPQHF
V gene: TRBV6-1; D gene: NA; clone size: NA; J gene: TRBJ1-4; CDR3 DNA: TGTGCCAGCAGTGAAGCACAAGGACAGATGTTTTTT; CDR3 protein: CASSEAQGQMFF
V gene: TRBV28; D gene: NA; clone size: once; J gene: TRBJ2-2; CDR3 DNA: TGTGCCAGCAGTTTGCTCGGCGAAGGGGACACCGGGGAGCTGTTTTTT; CDR3 protein: CASSLLGEGDTGELFF
V gene: TRBV11-2; D gene: TRBD2; clone size: once; J gene: TRBJ2-3; CDR3 DNA: TGTGCCAGCAGCTTTCCCAGACTAGCGGGGGTGACAGATACGCAGTATTTT; CDR3 protein: CASSFPRLAGVTDTQYF
V gene: TRBV18; D gene: TRBD2; clone size: NA; J gene: TRBJ2-7; CDR3 DNA: TGTGCCAGCTCACCCGCACCTGCGACCAGCGGGGGCCCCTCCTACGAGCAGTACTTC; CDR3 protein: CASSPAPATSGGPSYEQYF
V gene: TRBV7-9; D gene: NA; clone size: few; J gene: TRBJ1-4; CDR3 DNA: TGTGCCAGCAGCTTAGTAGGGTTAAGAGGGAACAATGAAAAACTGTTTTTT; CDR3 protein: CASSLVGLRGNNEKLFF
V gene: TRBV29-1; D gene: TRBD1; clone size: NA; J gene: TRBJ2-7; CDR3 DNA: TGCAGCGTTGAAGACGACAGGGGATTAACCTACGAGCAGTACTTC; CDR3 protein: CSVEDDRGLTYEQYF
V gene: TRBV30; D gene: NA; clone size: NA; J gene: TRBJ2-5; CDR3 DNA: TGTGCCTGGGGGCTAAATCAAGAGACCCAGTACTTC; CDR3 protein: CAWGLNQETQYF
V gene: TRBV4-1; D gene: NA; clone size: NA; J gene: TRBJ1-3; CDR3 DNA: TGCGCCAGCAGCCTCGGGGGAAACACCATATATTTT; CDR3 protein: CASSLGGNTIYF
V gene: TRBV7-9; D gene: TRBD2; clone size: NA; J gene: TRBJ2-1; CDR3 DNA: TGTGCCAGCAGCGGCCAGGGACTAGCCGAACCCAATGAGCAGTTCTTC; CDR3 protein: CASSGQGLAEPNEQFF
V gene: TRBV29-1; D gene: NA; clone size: NA; J gene: TRBJ2-7; CDR3 DNA: TGCAGCGTGTTTGGGGGGAACGAGCAGTACTTC; CDR3 protein: CSVFGGNEQYF
V gene: TRBV19; D gene: TRBD1; clone size: NA; J gene: TRBJ2-5; CDR3 DNA: TGTGCCAGTAGCAGGACAGGGACAGTCCAAGAGACCCAGTACTTC; CDR3 protein: CASSRTGTVQETQYF
V gene: TRBV27; D gene: TRBD1; clone size: NA; J gene: TRBJ1-2; CDR3 DNA: TGTGCCAGCAGATCTGGGACAGGGGGACGCTCTAACTATGGCTACACCTTC; CDR3 protein: CASRSGTGGRSNYGYTF
V gene: TRBV6-1; D gene: TRBD1; clone size: NA; J gene: TRBJ2-5; CDR3 DNA: TGTGCCAGCAGTGTCCAGGGGGCAAAAGAGACCCAGTACTTC; CDR3 protein: CASSVQGAKETQYF
V gene: TRBV27; D gene: NA; clone size: NA; J gene: TRBJ1-1; CDR3 DNA: TGTGCCAGCAGCCAAGGAGCGGGGATGGCTGAAGCTTTCTTT; CDR3 protein: CASSQGAGMAEAFF
V gene: TRBV4-2; D gene: TRBD2; clone size: NA; J gene: TRBJ2-1; CDR3 DNA: TGTGCCAGCAGCCAGGCCGGGACTAGCGGTAACAATGAGCAGTTCTTC; CDR3 protein: CASSQAGTSGNNEQFF
V gene: TRBV18; D gene: NA; clone size: NA; J gene: TRBJ2-1; CDR3 DNA: TGTGCCAGCTCACCTACGACTATGATCCTTAGTAAGAATGAGCAGTTCTTC; CDR3 protein: CASSPTTMILSKNEQFF
V gene: TRBV15; D gene: TRBD2; clone size: NA; J gene: TRBJ2-7; CDR3 DNA: TGTGCCACCAGCAAAGAAAGGACTAGCGGGAAAATCTACGAGCAGTACTTC; CDR3 protein: CATSKERTSGKIYEQYF
V gene: TRBV15; D gene: TRBD2; clone size: NA; J gene: TRBJ2-1; CDR3 DNA: TGTGCCACCAGCAGAGGGACTAGCGGGGCTGAGCAGTTCTTC; CDR3 protein: CATSRGTSGAEQFF
V gene: TRBV15; D gene: NA; clone size: NA; J gene: TRBJ2-5; CDR3 DNA: TGTGCCACCAGCAGACAAAAAGAGGGAACGGCTCGGTTTTTCACGGAGACCCAGTACTTC; CDR3 protein: CATSRQKEGTARFFTETQYF
V gene: TRBV29-1; D gene: TRBD1; clone size: NA; J gene: TRBJ1-1; CDR3 DNA: TGCAGCGTTGACAGGGGGAACGGGGAAGCTTTCTTT; CDR3 protein: CSVDRGNGEAFF
V gene: TRBV5-1; D gene: NA; clone size: NA; J gene: TRBJ1-1; CDR3 DNA: TGCGCCAGCAGCCATGCGGGGGAAGTAAATCTGTCGGCTTTCTTT; CDR3 protein: CASSHAGEVNLSAFF
V gene: TRBV9; D gene: NA; clone size: NA; J gene: TRBJ2-2; CDR3 DNA: TGTGCCAGCAGCGTCCCTGGGTGGGCCGAGAACACCGGGGAGCTGTTTTTT; CDR3 protein: CASSVPGWAENTGELFF
V gene: TRBV27; D gene: TRBD1; clone size: NA; J gene: TRBJ2-3; CDR3 DNA: TGTGCCAGCAGTTTAAGGGTACAGGGGGCCGGCACAGATACGCAGTATTTT; CDR3 protein: CASSLRVQGAGTDTQYF
V gene: TRBV6-1; D gene: NA; clone size: NA; J gene: TRBJ2-5; CDR3 DNA: TGTGCCAGCAGTGTTGACATGACCCAGTACTTC; CDR3 protein: CASSVDMTQYF
V gene: TRBV9; D gene: TRBD2; clone size: NA; J gene: TRBJ2-7; CDR3 DNA: TGTGCCAGCAGCGCCAGACTAGCGGGATACGAGCAGTACTTC; CDR3 protein: CASSARLAGYEQYF
V gene: TRBV5-6; D gene: TRBD2; clone size: NA; J gene: TRBJ2-1; CDR3 DNA: TGTGCCAGCAGCTTCCTAGCGGGGGGCCGTGAGCAGTTCTTC; CDR3 protein: CASSFLAGGREQFF
V gene: TRBV7-9; D gene: NA; clone size: NA; J gene: TRBJ2-7; CDR3 DNA: TGTGCCAGCAGCTCACGGGACGAGCAGTACTTC; CDR3 protein: CASSSRDEQYF
V gene: TRBV19; D gene: NA; clone size: few; J gene: TRBJ1-1; CDR3 DNA: TGTGCCAGTAGCCGCAGTGTGACGGGGAACACTGAAGCTTTCTTT; CDR3 protein: CASSRSVTGNTEAFF
V gene: TRBV7-2; D gene: TRBD2; clone size: NA; J gene: TRBJ2-1; CDR3 DNA: TGTGCCAGCAGCTTAGCACGCGGGGGCAATGAGCAGTTCTTC; CDR3 protein: CASSLARGGNEQFF
V gene: TRBV19; D gene: NA; clone size: NA; J gene: TRBJ1-5; CDR3 DNA: TGTGCCAGTAGTTGGGACACTAGCAATCAGCCCCAGCATTTT; CDR3 protein: CASSWDTSNQPQHF
V gene: TRBV11-3; D gene: NA; clone size: NA; J gene: TRBJ2-1; CDR3 DNA: TGTGCCAGCAGCAAAGGGGGTGGAACCTACAATGAGCAGTTCTTC; CDR3 protein: CASSKGGGTYNEQFF
V gene: TRBV5-3; D gene: NA; clone size: NA; J gene: TRBJ1-2; CDR3 DNA: TGTGCCAGATTACAGGGATTCGACTATGGCTACACCTTC; CDR3 protein: CARLQGFDYGYTF
V gene: TRBV27; D gene: NA; clone size: NA; J gene: TRBJ2-1; CDR3 DNA: TGTGCCAGTGTTAGTAGGGGGGGGGCCTCCTACAATGAGCAGTTCTTC; CDR3 protein: CASVSRGGASYNEQFF
V gene: TRBV9; D gene: TRBD1; clone size: NA; J gene: TRBJ2-4; CDR3 DNA: TGTGCCAGCAGCGACGGACAGGGGATTGGCAAAAACATTCAGTACTTC; CDR3 protein: CASSDGQGIGKNIQYF
V gene: TRBV7-9; D gene: TRBD2; clone size: NA; J gene: TRBJ2-1; CDR3 DNA: TGTGCCAGCAGCTCCCAACGGGGGGGCCGGTACAATGAGCAGTTCTTC; CDR3 protein: CASSSQRGGRYNEQFF
V gene: TRBV11-2; D gene: TRBD2; clone size: NA; J gene: TRBJ2-3; CDR3 DNA: TGTGCCAGCAGTTTCGGACTAGCGGGTGCCCCGGATACGCAGTATTTT; CDR3 protein: CASSFGLAGAPDTQYF
V gene: TRBV7-8; D gene: TRBD1; clone size: once; J gene: TRBJ1-2; CDR3 DNA: TGTGCCAGCAGCCGACAGGGCCTCTATGGCTACACCTTC; CDR3 protein: CASSRQGLYGYTF
V gene: TRBV5-1; D gene: NA; clone size: NA; J gene: TRBJ2-6; CDR3 DNA: TGCGCCAGCAGCTTGGAGAAACAGGCACCTATACACTCTGGGGCCAACGTCCTGACTTTC; CDR3 protein: CASSLEKQAPIHSGANVLTF
V gene: TRBV29-1; D gene: NA; clone size: NA; J gene: TRBJ2-7; CDR3 DNA: TGCAGCGTCCTGAAGGGACTGAGCTACGAGCAGTACTTC; CDR3 protein: CSVLKGLSYEQYF
V gene: TRBV19; D gene: TRBD1; clone size: NA; J gene: TRBJ2-3; CDR3 DNA: TGTGCCAGTGGACCGGACAGGGCCTCAGATACGCAGTATTTT; CDR3 protein: CASGPDRASDTQYF
V gene: TRBV5-4; D gene: NA; clone size: NA; J gene: TRBJ2-3; CDR3 DNA: TGTGCCAGCAGCCCTACCCCCGCAGATACGCAGTATTTT; CDR3 protein: CASSPTPADTQYF
V gene: TRBV19; D gene: TRBD2; clone size: NA; J gene: TRBJ2-1; CDR3 DNA: TGTGCCAGTAGCCCCGTAGGCGGGGGTATGAATGAGCAGTTCTTC; CDR3 protein: CASSPVGGGMNEQFF